The entry that follows covers one T cell receptor beta chain sequence. Its target antigen remains unknown. No base qualities exist here, and no much larger clone lies one base off it. The CDR3 runs 14 residues from the cysteine to the phenylalanine. CDR3 DNA only is kept here, 42 bases in frame from base 1. Trimmed from V: 1 base; trimmed from J: 2 bases; junction bases lacking a gene match: 1. Reading the germline V gene gives CDR1 MGHRA and CDR2 YSYEKL. This entry comes from a study of shared clonotypes between healthy human individuals (dated by TCRdb to 2019 to 2021). In the study overall: A couple of women and three men aged 18 to 49 years were included in the cohort. Per donor, three plates each were used for CD4 naive and CD4 memory, two for CD8 naive, and one for CD8 memory. The study deeply sequenced blood TCR repertoires of about 5 healthy adults to estimate repertoire size and the extent of clonotype sharing between individuals. To increase sequencing depth and limit assay-specific biases, TCR repertoire library preparation and sequencing were carried out by different laboratories using diverse techniques. Leukapheresis yielded between about 0.85 and 10 billion PBMCs per donor. Points the paper makes about the study in general: Sampling was limited to blood, and TCR repertoires in tissue likely differ from TCR repertoires in blood. Across a few donors, roughly 5.1% of naive CD4, more than 3% of naive CD8, around 2.5% of memory CD4, and 0.4% of memory CD8 clonotypes were shared. Rarefaction of sorted-subset datasets indicated incomplete sequencing despite the large sequencing depth. Naive subsets generally had larger estimated clonotype richness than memory subsets. Higher generation probabilities were observed for clonotypes shared by all four sorted-subset donors than for non-shared clonotypes. The genetic and exposure-history diversity represented was limited by the small number of donors. Pairwise subsampling indicated that sequencing depth was expected to affect the degree of clonotype sharing among donors.

Using the deep immunoSEQ assay, TCR CDR3 regions were amplified from genomic DNA by multiplex PCR. Extracted genomic DNA from each cell subset was distributed evenly across all wells of several immunoSEQ 96-well plates, and each plate was treated as a replicate. For sorted subsets, 200 ng of genomic DNA, equivalent to tens of thousands of T cell genomes, went into each replicate PCR. Purified libraries were quantified with a Qubit 3.0 fluorometer, sized on a Bioanalyzer 2100, and re-quantified with the KAPA Library Quantification kit. Each immunoSEQ 96-well plate was sequenced on its own single-read 150-cycle Illumina NextSeq 550 flow cell. The source study handled its data this way. Because the immunoSEQ output held only junctional sequences and lacked quality scores, the filtering could not match the filtering applied to full-length reads. Sequences were annotated with PyIR, a Python wrapper for IgBLAST v1.9, and V/J genes and CDR3 were assigned using IMGT germline references. Any read was removed if the V/J assignment was weak (E-value above 1e-6), the CDR3 was missing, or the read contained stop codons, out-of-frame junctions, or ambiguous translated residues. A V3J clonotype was defined by an identical inferred V gene, J gene, and CDR3 amino acid sequence. To compute the percentage overlap between repertoires, the number of shared unique clonotypes was divided by the size of the smaller repertoire. Three approaches were used to assess repertoire richness: RTK rarefaction, the Chao1 estimator, and Recon v2.1 estimates of unobserved clonotypes. For all TCRbeta clonotypes obtained by the gDNA method from four donors, generation probabilities were computed with OLGA. TCRdb holds this immuneACCESS table with in-frame rearrangements only. Some clones are missing; in checked studies, unresolved V genes explain under half, and the rest has no known cause. For V, J and clone size, that table is used; D and trimming come from the DNA. Present in this sample are around 2.5 million clones, over 85% of which were seen just once. The ten largest clonotypes hold around 0.37% of the sample.

The donors were healthy, HIV-negative adults who had no recently reported acute infections or vaccinations. Every donor was a Caucasian adult residing in Nashville, Tennessee, USA. CD4+ T cells were enriched by magnetic negative selection; naive cells were then positively selected on CD45RA, and the negative fraction formed the memory subset. Blood was collected by leukapheresis, and PBMCs were isolated by Ficoll-Histopaque density gradient centrifugation and then cryopreserved in liquid nitrogen vapor phase. Purity and quantity of every magnetically sorted T cell population were checked by analytical flow cytometry. Each sorted fraction had its genomic DNA isolated and then quantified by UV absorbance on a Nanodrop 2000c.

The sequence links TRBV4-1 to TRBJ2-5, with 7 bases in between that match TRBD2. This receptor was identified in a young man in good health. Some clones in this sample may be carry-over from other donors' samples. Material for sequencing was naive CD4+ T cells from PBMCs. In the paper's terms, the cell subset or site label means: CD45RA+ positively selected. DNA sequence: TGCGCCAGCAGCCAAGTAGCGGGTCAAGAGACCCAGTACTTC. Translated, it gives CASSQVAGQETQYF.